The entry below describes one T cell receptor (beta chain). This entry belongs to a study of blood T cell repertoires in COVID-19. Data came from immunoSEQ multiplex PCR; TCRdb stores just in-frame clones and leaves some out. The sample records about 250,000 clones, around 91% being singletons. Germline V gene sequence: CDR1 SEHNR, CDR2 FQNEAQ (reference sequence). The CDR3 runs to 16 residues. V shed 10 bases and J shed 4 bases, with 23 bases lying between them. Input material: peripheral blood. This receptor was taken from an older woman with COVID-19, enrolled during active disease. The chain links TRBV7-9 to TRBJ1-5, with D tentatively TRBD1 (5 bases). In DNA, the CDR3 is TGTGCCACAGCAGCCCTGGCGGGGGTGATAAATCAGCCCCAGCATTTT. As protein: CATAALAGVINQPQHF.